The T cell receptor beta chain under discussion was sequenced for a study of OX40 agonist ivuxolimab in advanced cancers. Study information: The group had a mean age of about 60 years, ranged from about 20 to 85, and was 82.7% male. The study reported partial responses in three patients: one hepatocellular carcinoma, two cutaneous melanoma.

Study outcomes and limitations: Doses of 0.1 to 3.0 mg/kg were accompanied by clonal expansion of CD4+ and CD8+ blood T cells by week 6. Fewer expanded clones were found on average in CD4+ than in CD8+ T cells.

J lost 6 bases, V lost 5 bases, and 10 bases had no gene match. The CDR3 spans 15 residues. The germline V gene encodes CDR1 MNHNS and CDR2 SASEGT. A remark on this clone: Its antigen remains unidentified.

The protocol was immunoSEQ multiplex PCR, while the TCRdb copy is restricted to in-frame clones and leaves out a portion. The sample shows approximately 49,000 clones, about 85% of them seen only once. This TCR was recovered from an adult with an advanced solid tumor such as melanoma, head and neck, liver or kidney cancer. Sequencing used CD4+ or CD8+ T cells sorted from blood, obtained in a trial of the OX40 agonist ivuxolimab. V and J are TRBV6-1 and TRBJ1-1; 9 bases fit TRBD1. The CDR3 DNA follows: TGTGCCAGCAGTACCTTACAGGGGGCCTCAGCTGAAGCTTTCTTT. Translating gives CASSTLQGASAEAFF.